Listed below are T cell receptor beta chains from one sample, sequenced in a study of identifying expanded T cells in peripheral blood. The protocol was immunoSEQ multiplex PCR, while the TCRdb copy is restricted to in-frame clones and leaves out a portion. The table records roughly 100,000 clones, approximately 89% of them present only once. Source material: blood. These receptors were taken from a person aged 18 to 75 in good health. CDR3s include the opening cysteine and the closing phenylalanine or tryptophan. A D gene is named only where the DNA matches it firmly.

j_gene	v_gene	d_gene	CDR3aa	CDR3nt
TRBJ2-7	TRBV5-1	NA	CASSVGDGLVSYEQYF	TGCGCCAGCAGCGTCGGGGATGGCCTCGTCTCCTACGAGCAGTACTTC
TRBJ2-7	TRBV7-9	NA	CASSPTQQPTYEQYF	TGTGCCAGCAGCCCGACTCAGCAGCCAACCTACGAGCAGTACTTC
TRBJ2-4	TRBV2	NA	CASNPGRGLLAKNIQYF	TGTGCCAGCAACCCCGGGAGGGGGCTTCTGGCCAAAAACATTCAGTACTTC
TRBJ2-2	TRBV6-1	NA	CASSEGGWAGELFF	TGTGCCAGCAGTGAAGGGGGCTGGGCCGGGGAGCTGTTTTTT
TRBJ1-4	TRBV28	TRBD1	CASVTGALNEKLFF	TGTGCCAGCGTTACAGGGGCCCTTAATGAAAAACTGTTTTTT
TRBJ1-1	TRBV25-1	TRBD1	CASRDRGGTEAFF	TGTGCCAGCAGGGACAGGGGCGGCACTGAAGCTTTCTTT
TRBJ2-1	TRBV19	NA	CASSTLAPSYNEQFF	TGTGCCAGTAGTACCCTAGCCCCCTCCTACAATGAGCAGTTCTTC
TRBJ2-2	TRBV7-2	NA	CASSLRTTGELFF	TGTGCCAGCAGCCTGCGGACCACCGGGGAGCTGTTTTTT
TRBJ1-2	TRBV18	TRBD1	CASSQDRVNYGYTF	TGTGCCAGCTCACAGGACAGGGTTAACTATGGCTACACCTTC
TRBJ2-5	TRBV28	NA	CASQRTHQETQYF	TGTGCCTCACAAAGGACACACCAAGAGACCCAGTACTTC
TRBJ2-7	TRBV6-6	NA	CASRRYYEQYF	TGTGCCAGCAGGCGATACTACGAGCAGTACTTC
TRBJ2-5	TRBV28	NA	CASSLRTDKETQYF	TGTGCCAGCAGTTTAAGGACAGATAAAGAGACCCAGTACTTC
TRBJ2-7	TRBV11-2	NA	CASSLTRGGSYEQYF	TGTGCCAGCAGCTTAACCAGGGGAGGGTCCTACGAGCAGTACTTC
TRBJ2-3	TRBV5-1	TRBD1	CASNGYPGQEGPGADTQYF	TGCGCCAGCAACGGTTATCCGGGACAGGAGGGACCGGGGGCAGATACGCAGTATTTT
TRBJ1-1	TRBV6-4	NA	CASSDQGGGRAFF	TGTGCCAGCAGTGACCAAGGGGGGGGACGAGCTTTCTTT